This T cell receptor beta chain is from a study of cytomegalovirus exposure and HLA in healthy donors. Remarks on this clone: What it binds is unknown.

This PCR relied on a set of 60 Vbeta primers and 13 Jbeta primers. Some clones are missing from TCRdb's copy, which holds only in-frame ones; the method was immunoSEQ multiplex PCR. The repertoire table contains about 130,000 clones. CDR3 size: 15 residues. In germline, CDR1 is SGHNT, CDR2 YENEEA. V dropped 0 bases and J dropped 10; count of bases not matched to a gene: 10. Study outcomes and limitations: From TCR beta sequences, most subjects' HLA-A and HLA-B alleles were reportedly predicted accurately.

This chain links TRBV11-3 with TRBJ1-1; TRBD1 matches at 8 bases. This sequence was found in a man between 18 and 29 years old in good health and CMV-seronegative. The sequenced material came from PBMCs. The CDR3 bases are TGTGCCAGCAGCTTAGACCTCCTCGGACAGGGACGAGCTTTCTTT. This gives the protein CASSLDLLGQGRAFF.